The 21 T cell receptor beta chains given below trace back to one sample, sequenced in a study of blood T cell repertoires in COVID-19. The protocol was immunoSEQ multiplex PCR, while the TCRdb copy is restricted to in-frame clones and leaves out a portion. There are 350,000 to 450,000 clones in the sample; roughly nine tenths occur only once, and 1% to 1.5% lies in the top ten. Sequenced material: peripheral blood. The receptors stem from a man aged 35 to 55 with acute or convalescent COVID-19.

The rearrangement uses TRBV27 and TRBJ2-1; D is unclear. This CDR3 has 11 residues. Germline CDR1 is MNHEY and CDR2 is SMNVEV (reference sequence). With 8 bases removed from V and 8 bases from J, the gap between germline ends came to 10 bases. CDR3 sequence: CASGPQYEQFF. The CDR3 coding sequence is TGTGCCAGCGGGCCCCAGTATGAGCAGTTCTTC.

The chain combines TRBV2 with TRBJ1-1; TRBD1 aligns across 8 bases. Germline lookup yields CDR1 SNHLY and CDR2 FYNNEI. V gave up 8 bases and J gave up 1 base; unmatched junction bases: 3. This CDR3 has 13 residues. The CDR3 DNA sequence: TGTGCCAGCCGGGGGACAGGGAACACTGAAGCTTTCTTT. Amino acid sequence: CASRGTGNTEAFF.

The chain uses TRBV28 and TRBJ1-5; 8 positions match TRBD1. CDR1 is MDHEN, CDR2 SYDVKM, per germline. CDR3 size: 14 residues. The V and J ends lost 10 bases and 7 bases, in that order; junction bases with no gene match: 12. CDR3 protein: CATEIRQGFQPQHF. The CDR3, as DNA: TGTGCCACCGAAATTCGACAGGGGTTCCAGCCCCAGCATTTT.

The genes are TRBV13 and TRBJ1-1; a possible D gene is TRBD1 (5 bases). V lost 2 bases, J lost 0 bases, and 7 bases lay in between. The CDR3 sequence is 14 residues long. Germline CDR1 is PRHDT and CDR2 is FYEKMQ (reference sequence). CDR3 loop: CASSLLTVNTEAFF. DNA of the CDR3: TGTGCCAGCAGCTTATTGACAGTGAACACTGAAGCTTTCTTT.

V usage is TRBV5-6 and J usage is TRBJ2-7; D is perhaps TRBD2 (6 bases). The V end was cut by 1 base, the J end by 6 bases, with 17 bases between. Germline CDR1 is SGHDT and CDR2 is YYEEEE. The CDR3 loop spans 15 amino acids. The CDR3 sequence is CASSLTRRRAGEQYF. The CDR3, as DNA: TGTGCCAGCAGCTTGACCCGACGGAGGGCTGGCGAGCAGTACTTC.

This clone was counted a few times. CDR3 nucleotide sequence: TGTGCCAGCAGTTGGGGGCAACCCTTCAATCAGCCCCAGCATTTT. Translation: CASSWGQPFNQPQHF. The V and J genes are TRBV6-4 and TRBJ1-5; maybe TRBD1 (6 bases). CDR3 size: 15 residues. Germline V gene data show CDR1 as MRHNA and CDR2 as SNTAGT. The germline V and J ends were trimmed by 5 bases and 3 bases, with 14 bases remaining between them.

This clone was seen at least ten times. The chain is built from TRBV7-8 and TRBJ1-6; tentatively, D is TRBD1 (5 bases). In germline, CDR1 is SGHVS, CDR2 FQNEAQ. The CDR3 extends over 14 amino acids. Trimming left V 0 bases short and J 14 bases short, with 14 bases between. CDR3 nucleotide sequence: TGTGCCAGCAGCTTAGCCAGCTGGGGGGACGCCCTCCACTTT. It specifies CASSLASWGDALHF.

The chain uses TRBV3-1 (or the pseudogene TRBV3-2) and TRBJ1-2, with 7 bases that match TRBD1. Looked up from germline, CDR1 is LGHDT and CDR2 is YNNKEL (reference sequence). Trimming cost V 3 bases and J 4 bases; bases outside gene matches: 8. The CDR3 spans 15 residues. The CDR3 sequence is CASSHRQGVFYGYTF. The CDR3 coding sequence is TGTGCCAGCAGCCATAGACAGGGCGTGTTCTATGGCTACACCTTC.

The gene calls are TRBV28 and TRBJ1-2, with a possible D match to TRBD1 (6 bases). Looked up from germline, CDR1 is MDHEN and CDR2 is SYDVKM. The V and J ends lost 6 bases and 4 bases respectively, with 15 bases between them. CDR3 length: 14 amino acids. CDR3 residues: CASRQFTGSYGYTF. The CDR3, as DNA: TGTGCCAGCAGGCAATTCACAGGGAGCTATGGCTACACCTTC.

This rearrangement joins TRBV3-1 (or the pseudogene TRBV3-2) to TRBJ2-1; 13 bases line up with TRBD2. Germline-derived CDR1 and CDR2 are LGHDT and YNNKEL (reference sequence). J lost 7 bases, V lost 2 bases, and 2 bases had no gene match. This CDR3 spans 15 amino acids. CDR3 in amino acids: CASSQTSGRDNEQFF. Written as DNA, the CDR3 is TGTGCCAGCAGCCAAACTAGCGGGAGGGATAATGAGCAGTTCTTC.

V usage is TRBV7-2 and J usage is TRBJ2-1; D is perhaps TRBD2 (6 bases). The CDR3 consists of 15 residues. Trimming shortened V by 5 bases and J by 3 bases, and 14 bases separated the two germline ends. The germline gives CDR1 SGHTA, CDR2 FQGNSA. The CDR3 region has the DNA TGTGCCAGCAGCCGCGGAGGGCTAGGCTACAATGAGCAGTTCTTC. This codes for CASSRGGLGYNEQFF.

The CDR3 loop is CASSESAGRTEAFF. CDR3 in DNA: TGCGCCAGCAGTGAGTCGGCAGGGCGGACTGAAGCTTTCTTT. The gene calls are TRBV10-2 and TRBJ1-1; maybe TRBD1 (5 bases). Trimming left V 0 bases short and J 5 bases short, with 10 bases between. This CDR3 contains 14 residues. Germline V gene lookup returns CDR1 WSHSY and CDR2 SAAADI.

V and J are TRBV27 and TRBJ1-2; tentatively, D is TRBD1 (6 bases). The CDR3 extends over 13 amino acids. The V and J ends lost 6 bases and 1 base respectively, with 9 bases between them. Germline V lookup: CDR1 MNHEY, CDR2 SMNVEV (reference sequence). The chain's CDR3 is CASRTDSNYGYTF. For the CDR3, the DNA is TGTGCCAGCAGAACGGACAGTAACTATGGCTACACCTTC.

The chain joins TRBV7-9 to TRBJ2-7, with 7 positions matching TRBD2. This CDR3 is 15 amino acids long. Germline trimming cut 6 bases from V and 0 bases from J; bases unmatched to any gene: 8. Per germline, CDR1 SEHNR and CDR2 FQNEAQ (reference sequence). CDR3: CASSGEGQGSYEQYF. As DNA, the CDR3 is TGTGCCAGCAGTGGGGAGGGGCAAGGCTCCTACGAGCAGTACTTC.

This chain uses TRBV6-5 with TRBJ1-1; D is unclear. CDR1 is MNHEY and CDR2 is SVGAGI in the germline V gene. V lost 5 bases and J lost 0, with 10 bases in between. The CDR3 covers 14 residues. CDR3 nucleotides: TGTGCCAGCAGTCCCCAGCGTATGAACACTGAAGCTTTCTTT. Amino acid sequence: CASSPQRMNTEAFF.

This chain links TRBV4-1 with TRBJ1-3; the D is unclear. Germline CDR1 is MGHRA and CDR2 is YSYEKL. The CDR3 sequence is 14 residues long. V gave up 1 base and J gave up 2 bases, with 6 bases separating them. CDR3 in amino acids: CASSQAGTGNTIYF. Here the CDR3 DNA reads TGCGCCAGCAGCCAAGCGGGTACTGGAAACACCATATATTTT.

This sequence joins TRBV28 and TRBJ1-2, with 7 positions matching TRBD1. CDR1 is MDHEN, CDR2 SYDVKM, per germline. The length of the CDR3 is 17 residues. V lost 3 bases to trimming and J lost 8 bases; unmatched junction nucleotides: 18. CDR3 nucleotides: TGTGCCAGCAGTTTGGAGGGGGCGCGTCTCGGTTCTATGGGCTACACCTTC. This encodes CASSLEGARLGSMGYTF.

The chain joins TRBV27 to TRBJ2-1; tentative D call: TRBD2 (6 bases). This CDR3 is built from 16 residues. Trimming pared 0 bases from V and 7 bases from J, leaving 16 bases between. Looked up from germline, CDR1 is MNHEY and CDR2 is SMNVEV (reference sequence). The CDR3 protein is CASSLSAGRVGNEQFF. CDR3 DNA sequence: TGTGCCAGCAGTTTATCGGCGGGAAGGGTCGGTAATGAGCAGTTCTTC.

V and J are TRBV7-3 and TRBJ2-1, with 15 positions matching TRBD2. CDR1 and CDR2 from the germline V gene are SGHTA and FQGTGA. With V trimmed by 4 bases and J by 4 bases, 5 bases remained unmatched. CDR3 size: 17 residues. The CDR3 region is CASSSGLAGGLYNEQFF. CDR3 DNA: TGTGCCAGCAGCTCAGGACTAGCGGGGGGGCTTTACAATGAGCAGTTCTTC.

The V call is TRBV14, the J call TRBJ2-1; D remains unclear. CDR1 is SGHDN, CDR2 FVKESK, per germline. The CDR3 has 14 amino acids. Trimming took off 0 bases at V and 3 bases at J, with 6 bases between the two ends. Written as DNA, the CDR3 is TGTGCCAGCAGCCAAGATACGGGCTACAATGAGCAGTTCTTC. Protein: CASSQDTGYNEQFF.

This clone came up once. This chain uses TRBV18 with TRBJ2-7; 11 nucleotides agree with TRBD1. The J segment lost 4 bases and the V segment lost 5 bases, leaving 7 bases of the junction unmatched. This CDR3 has 15 residues. Germline V gene sequence: CDR1 KGHSH, CDR2 LQKENI. The CDR3, as DNA: TGTGCCAGCTCATCTCAGGACAGGGGGCGTTACGAGCAGTACTTC. This translates into CASSSQDRGRYEQYF.